The rows below give T cell receptor beta chains drawn from one sample of a study of blood T cell repertoires in COVID-19. Assay: immunoSEQ multiplex PCR; the TCRdb copy retains only in-frame clones and omits some. The sample contains 150,000 to 160,000 clones, about 80% of which appear only once. Specimen: peripheral blood. All receptors derive from an older woman with acute or convalescent COVID-19. The CDR3 runs from the conserved cysteine through the conserved F or W. D genes are given only for firm matches. Rows give clone size only sometimes, using once, few, many, or a class for an expanded clone.

TGTGCCAGCAACCCATTTAGACAGGGTTCACCCCTCCACTTT | CASNPFRQGSPLHF | TRBD1 | TRBJ1-6 | TRBV7-9 | NA
TGCGCCAGCAGCCAAGGAGACAGGCTCTCTGGAAACACCATATATTTT | CASSQGDRLSGNTIYF | NA | TRBJ1-3 | TRBV4-1 | NA
TGTGCCAGCGCATACCCCGGGACAGGGACGGCAGGTGGCTACACCTTC | CASAYPGTGTAGGYTF | TRBD1 | TRBJ1-2 | TRBV5-8 | NA
TGTGCCAGCAGTCCAAGGGGGCCTCAGCCCCAGCATTTT | CASSPRGPQPQHF | TRBD1 | TRBJ1-5 | TRBV6-5 | NA
TGTGCCAGCTCACCCCGAGTATCGGGAGGTCAGCCCCAGCATTTT | CASSPRVSGGQPQHF | NA | TRBJ1-5 | TRBV18 | NA
TGTGCCAGTAAGCTCGGGGGGGCTTGGAATGAAAAACTGTTTTTT | CASKLGGAWNEKLFF | NA | TRBJ1-4 | TRBV19 | NA
TGCGCCAGCAGCCGCGGACAGGGGAACACCGGGGAGCTGTTTTTT | CASSRGQGNTGELFF | TRBD1 | TRBJ2-2 | TRBV4-1 | NA
TGTGCCAGCAGTGAACAGGGTTCCTACGAGCAGTACTTC | CASSEQGSYEQYF | NA | TRBJ2-7 | TRBV6-1 | NA
TGTGCCAGCAGCCAAGTTTTGGGACAGGGGGCAGGTTCGGGCCACTACAATGAGCAGTTCTTC | CASSQVLGQGAGSGHYNEQFF | TRBD1 | TRBJ2-1 | TRBV3-1/TRBV3-2 | NA
TGTGCCAGCAACGGGGCTTTCTTT | CASNGAFF | NA | TRBJ1-1 | TRBV21-1 | NA
TGTGCCAGCAGCTTCACGGGATCAGATACGCAGTATTTT | CASSFTGSDTQYF | NA | TRBJ2-3 | TRBV7-8 | NA
TGTGCCAGCAGTCCCCAAAAGGGACTAGCGGTTTCCACAGATACGCAGTATTTT | CASSPQKGLAVSTDTQYF | TRBD2 | TRBJ2-3 | TRBV27 | NA
TGTGCCAGCAGTTACTCCTCCAGGGGAAGAGACTATGGCTACACCTTC | CASSYSSRGRDYGYTF | NA | TRBJ1-2 | TRBV6-5 | NA
TGTGCCATCAGTCAAACAGGCCAGATGAACACTGAAGCTTTCTTT | CAISQTGQMNTEAFF | NA | TRBJ1-1 | TRBV10-3 | NA
TGTGCCAGCAGCCCCCTAGAAACCGGGGAGCTGTTTTTT | CASSPLETGELFF | NA | TRBJ2-2 | TRBV7-3 | NA
TGCAGTGCTAGTCTTTGGGAGAACCGGGACTATGGCTACACCTTC | CSASLWENRDYGYTF | NA | TRBJ1-2 | TRBV20-1 | NA
TGTGCCAGTAGTCCCTCTATGTGGTCTGAGGGCTACACCTTC | CASSPSMWSEGYTF | NA | TRBJ1-2 | TRBV19 | NA
TGTGCCAGCACTGGACAGGGAGGCTACAATCAGCCCCAGCATTTT | CASTGQGGYNQPQHF | TRBD1 | TRBJ1-5 | TRBV6-5 | once
TGCGCCAGCAGCAAGGGGACAGGCATGAACACTGAAGCTTTCTTT | CASSKGTGMNTEAFF | TRBD1 | TRBJ1-1 | TRBV5-1 | once
TGTGCCACCAGCAGAGATAATGGGGCGGGACGGGAGACCCAGTACTTC | CATSRDNGAGRETQYF | NA | TRBJ2-5 | TRBV15 | NA
TGTGCCAGCAGCTTCCTACAACAGGGGGTTGGTGGCTACACCTTC | CASSFLQQGVGGYTF | TRBD1 | TRBJ1-2 | TRBV7-6 | NA
TGTGCCAGCAGCTTAGACAGGGGGAACACTGAAGCTTTCTTT | CASSLDRGNTEAFF | TRBD1 | TRBJ1-1 | TRBV5-6 | NA
TGTGCCAGCAGTCTCCTTAATCAGCCCCAGCATTTT | CASSLLNQPQHF | NA | TRBJ1-5 | TRBV28 | NA
TGTGCCAGCGGAACGGGACTGCACAATCAGCCCCAGCATTTT | CASGTGLHNQPQHF | NA | TRBJ1-5 | TRBV3-1/TRBV3-2 | NA
TGTGCCAGCAGCTTATCGATGGCAAACACTGAAGCTTTCTTT | CASSLSMANTEAFF | NA | TRBJ1-1 | TRBV11-2 | NA
TGTGCCACCAGTGATCCCCGGGGGGGACAATACAATGAGCAGTTCTTC | CATSDPRGGQYNEQFF | TRBD2 | TRBJ2-1 | TRBV24-1 | NA
TGTGCCAGCAGCCTCGCCTGGGGGGGGCATCGGCAGTACTTC | CASSLAWGGHRQYF | NA | TRBJ2-7 | TRBV11-1 | few
TGCAGCGTCGCCGAGACAAGTAATTCACCCCTCCACTTT | CSVAETSNSPLHF | NA | TRBJ1-6 | TRBV29-1 | few
TGTGCCAGCAGTTTATGGTCGGGTCGGGGCTACACCTTC | CASSLWSGRGYTF | NA | TRBJ1-2 | TRBV28 | NA
TGTGCCAGCAGCTTAGGGGGCAGAGATACGCAGTATTTT | CASSLGGRDTQYF | NA | TRBJ2-3 | TRBV7-9 | NA
TGCGCCAGCAGCTTCTCCCTAAGCTCCTATAATTCACCCCTCCACTTT | CASSFSLSSYNSPLHF | NA | TRBJ1-6 | TRBV5-1 | NA
TGTGCCAGCACGCGCGGGGACTCAACTGAAGCTTTCTTT | CASTRGDSTEAFF | NA | TRBJ1-1 | TRBV28 | NA
TGTGCCAGCACTCGATTGCGGGCGGGGGTCACTAATGAAAAACTGTTTTTT | CASTRLRAGVTNEKLFF | NA | TRBJ1-4 | TRBV7-6 | NA
TGTGCCAGCAGCCTAGCGGGGAACACAGATACGCAGTATTTT | CASSLAGNTDTQYF | TRBD2 | TRBJ2-3 | TRBV3-1/TRBV3-2 | NA
TGTGCCAGCAGCTTGGTCTCAGGCTACGAGCAGTACTTC | CASSLVSGYEQYF | NA | TRBJ2-7 | TRBV5-6 | NA
TGTGCCAGCCGCCGACAACACAATCAGCCCCAGCATTTT | CASRRQHNQPQHF | NA | TRBJ1-5 | TRBV6-5 | NA
TGTGCCAGCTCACCAAAACGACAGGGAGAAAAACTGTTTTTT | CASSPKRQGEKLFF | TRBD1 | TRBJ1-4 | TRBV18 | NA
TGTGCCAGCAGTGAAATGGCCAGCGGGGGGGCTTCTCAGTACTTC | CASSEMASGGASQYF | TRBD2 | TRBJ2-7 | TRBV6-1 | NA
TGTGCCAGCAGTGCCCCTTCGAGGGTCTATGGCTACACCTTC | CASSAPSRVYGYTF | NA | TRBJ1-2 | TRBV9 | once
TGTGCCAGTACCCCCCAAGGGACACTAAACACCGGGGAGCTGTTTTTT | CASTPQGTLNTGELFF | NA | TRBJ2-2 | TRBV19 | NA
TGTGCCATGGGGGACAGCTCTAACTATGGCTACACCTTC | CAMGDSSNYGYTF | TRBD1 | TRBJ1-2 | TRBV10-3 | NA
TGTGCCAGCAGCGTATCCCGCCCGGAGTATTTT | CASSVSRPEYF | NA | TRBJ2-3 | TRBV2 | NA
TGTGCCAGCAGTTTCGAGGGCTCTGGGGCCAACGTCCTGACTTTC | CASSFEGSGANVLTF | NA | TRBJ2-6 | TRBV28 | NA
TGTGCCAGCAGCAAAGGACAGGGGAACTTTGCAACTAATGAAAAACTGTTTTTT | CASSKGQGNFATNEKLFF | TRBD1 | TRBJ1-4 | TRBV4-2 | NA
TGTGCCAGCAGTTTCTACAGAGATAATTCACCCCTCCACTTT | CASSFYRDNSPLHF | NA | TRBJ1-6 | TRBV27 | NA
TGTGCCAGCAGTCTAAGTAGTTCTATCAATGAGCAGTTCTTC | CASSLSSSINEQFF | NA | TRBJ2-1 | TRBV7-9 | once
TGTGCCAGCAGTTACTTGACAGGGAATGAGCAGTACTTC | CASSYLTGNEQYF | TRBD1 | TRBJ2-7 | TRBV6-6 | NA
TGCGCCAGCAGCTCTACAGGGATCCCCTACTATGGCTACACCTTC | CASSSTGIPYYGYTF | NA | TRBJ1-2 | TRBV5-1 | NA
TGTGCCAGCAGCTTAGCGCAAAGCCCGGGTTCACCCCTCCACTTT | CASSLAQSPGSPLHF | NA | TRBJ1-6 | TRBV7-9 | few
TGTGCCAGCAGCGAACAGGGGGCCATGGAGCCCCAGCATTTT | CASSEQGAMEPQHF | TRBD1 | TRBJ1-5 | TRBV9 | NA
TGTGCCAGCAGTCGCGGGGTCGTGTCCAATAGCGAAAAACTGTTTTTT | CASSRGVVSNSEKLFF | NA | TRBJ1-4 | TRBV6-2/TRBV6-3 | few
TGTGCCAGCAGTCGACTGGCAGGGGGCGGGAGAGAGACCCAGTACTTC | CASSRLAGGGRETQYF | NA | TRBJ2-5 | TRBV6-6 | NA
TGCGCCAGCAGCCTGGGAGCTAGCGGGGGCCAAGAGACCCAGTACTTC | CASSLGASGGQETQYF | TRBD2 | TRBJ2-5 | TRBV5-1 | once
TGTGCCAGCAGTTACTGGGACAAAACCGGGGAGCTGTTTTTT | CASSYWDKTGELFF | NA | TRBJ2-2 | TRBV6-5 | NA
TGCGCCAGCAGCTTGGCCCCGGGAGGGTTGCTATCCGGCACTGAAGCTTTCTTT | CASSLAPGGLLSGTEAFF | NA | TRBJ1-1 | TRBV5-1 | NA